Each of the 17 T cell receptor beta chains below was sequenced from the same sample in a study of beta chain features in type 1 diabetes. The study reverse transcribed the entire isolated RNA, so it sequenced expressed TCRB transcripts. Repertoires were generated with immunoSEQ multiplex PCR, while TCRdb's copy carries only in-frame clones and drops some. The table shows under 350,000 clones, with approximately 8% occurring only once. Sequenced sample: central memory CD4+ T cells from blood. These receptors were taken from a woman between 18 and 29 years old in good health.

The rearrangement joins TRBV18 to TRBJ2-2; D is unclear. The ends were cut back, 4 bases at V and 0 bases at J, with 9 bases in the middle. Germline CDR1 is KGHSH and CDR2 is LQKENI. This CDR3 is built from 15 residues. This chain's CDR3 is CASSQQPPNTGELFF. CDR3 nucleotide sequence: TGTGCCAGCTCACAACAGCCGCCGAACACCGGGGAGCTGTTTTTT.

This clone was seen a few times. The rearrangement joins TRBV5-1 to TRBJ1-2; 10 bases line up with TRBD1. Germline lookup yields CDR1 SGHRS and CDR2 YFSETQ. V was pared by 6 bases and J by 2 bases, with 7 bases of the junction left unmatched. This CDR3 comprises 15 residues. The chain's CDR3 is CASTTGGSRNYGYTF. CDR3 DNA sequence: TGCGCCAGCACGACAGGGGGCTCACGAAACTATGGCTACACCTTC. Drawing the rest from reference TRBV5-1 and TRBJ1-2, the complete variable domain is KAGVTQTPRYLIKTRGQQVTLSCSPISGHRSVSWYQQTPGQGLQFLFEYFSETQRNKGNFPGRFSGRQFSNSRSEMNVSTLELGDSALYLCASTTGGSRNYGYTFGSGTRLTVV.

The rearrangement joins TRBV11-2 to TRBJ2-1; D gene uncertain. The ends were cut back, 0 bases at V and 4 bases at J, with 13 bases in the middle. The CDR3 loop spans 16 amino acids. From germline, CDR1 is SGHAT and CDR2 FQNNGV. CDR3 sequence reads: CASSLESRNTYNEQFF. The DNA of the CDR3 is TGTGCCAGCAGCTTAGAGTCTAGGAATACGTACAATGAGCAGTTCTTC.

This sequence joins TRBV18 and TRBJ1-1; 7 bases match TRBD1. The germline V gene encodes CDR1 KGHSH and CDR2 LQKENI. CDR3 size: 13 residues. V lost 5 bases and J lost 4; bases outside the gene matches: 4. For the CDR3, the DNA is TGTGCCAGCTCATCCTCAGGGGGCACTGAAGCTTTCTTT. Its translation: CASSSSGGTEAFF.

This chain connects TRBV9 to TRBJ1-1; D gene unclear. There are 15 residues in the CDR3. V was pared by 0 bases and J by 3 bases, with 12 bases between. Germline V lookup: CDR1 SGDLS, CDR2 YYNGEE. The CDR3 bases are TGTGCCAGCAGCGTAGATCAAGGATTAGACACTGAAGCTTTCTTT. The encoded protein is CASSVDQGLDTEAFF.

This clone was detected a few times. CDR3 coding DNA: TGTGCCAGCAGCTCCGGGACCGGGCTCACCGAGCAGTACTTC. Its translation is CASSSGTGLTEQYF. The chain employs TRBV13 and TRBJ2-7; D may correspond to TRBD1 or TRBD2 (5 bases each). Germline V gene sequence: CDR1 PRHDT, CDR2 FYEKMQ (reference sequence). The V end was cut by 4 bases, the J end by 6 bases, with 16 bases between. The CDR3 consists of 14 residues.

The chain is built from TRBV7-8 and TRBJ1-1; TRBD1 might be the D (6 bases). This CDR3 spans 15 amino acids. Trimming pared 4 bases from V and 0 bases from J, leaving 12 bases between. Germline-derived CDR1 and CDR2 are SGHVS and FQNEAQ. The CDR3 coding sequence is TGTGCCAGCAGCTCCCCAACAGGGATGAACACTGAAGCTTTCTTT. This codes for CASSSPTGMNTEAFF.

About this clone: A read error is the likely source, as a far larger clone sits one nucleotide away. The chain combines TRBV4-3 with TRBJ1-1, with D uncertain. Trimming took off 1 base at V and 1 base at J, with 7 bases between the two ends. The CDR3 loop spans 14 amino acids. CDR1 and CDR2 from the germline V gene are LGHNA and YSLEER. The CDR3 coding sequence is TGCGCCAGCAGCCAAGTTCGGGGGAACACTGAAGCTTTCTTT. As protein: CASSQVRGNTEAFF.

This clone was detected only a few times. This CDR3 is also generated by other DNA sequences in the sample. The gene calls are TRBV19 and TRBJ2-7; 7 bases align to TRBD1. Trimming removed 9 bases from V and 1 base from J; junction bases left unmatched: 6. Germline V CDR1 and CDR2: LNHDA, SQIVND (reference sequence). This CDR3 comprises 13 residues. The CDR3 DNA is TGTGCCAGCCGACAGGGTCCATCCTACGAGCAGTACTTC. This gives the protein CASRQGPSYEQYF.

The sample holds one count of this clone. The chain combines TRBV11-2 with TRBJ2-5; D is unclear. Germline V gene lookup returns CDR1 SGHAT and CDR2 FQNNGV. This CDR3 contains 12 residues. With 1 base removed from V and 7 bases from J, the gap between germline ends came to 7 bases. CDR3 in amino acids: CASSLGGGTQYF. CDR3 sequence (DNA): TGTGCCAGCAGCTTAGGTGGCGGGACCCAGTACTTC.

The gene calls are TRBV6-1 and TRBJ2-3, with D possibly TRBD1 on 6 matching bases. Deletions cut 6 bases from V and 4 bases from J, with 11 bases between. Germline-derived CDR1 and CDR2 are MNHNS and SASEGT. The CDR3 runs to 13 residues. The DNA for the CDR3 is TGTGCCAGCAGCTACAGGGTTTCAGATACGCAGTATTTT. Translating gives CASSYRVSDTQYF.

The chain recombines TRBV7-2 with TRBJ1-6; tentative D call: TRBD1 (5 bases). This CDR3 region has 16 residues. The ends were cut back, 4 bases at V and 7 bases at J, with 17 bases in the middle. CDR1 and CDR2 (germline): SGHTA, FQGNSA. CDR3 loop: CASSSKQVWGNSPLHF. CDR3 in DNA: TGTGCCAGCAGCTCGAAACAGGTTTGGGGGAATTCACCCCTCCACTTT. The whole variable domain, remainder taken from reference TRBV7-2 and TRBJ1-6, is GAGVSQSPSNKVTEKGKDVELRCDPISGHTALYWYRQSLGQGLEFLIYFQGNSAPDKSGLPSDRFSAERTGGSVSTLTIQRTQQEDSAVYLCASSSKQVWGNSPLHFGNGTRLTVT.

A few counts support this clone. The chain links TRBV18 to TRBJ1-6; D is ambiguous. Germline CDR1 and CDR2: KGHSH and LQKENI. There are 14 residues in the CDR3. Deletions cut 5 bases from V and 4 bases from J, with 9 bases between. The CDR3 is CASSRAEYNSPLHF. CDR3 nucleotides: TGTGCCAGCTCAAGAGCTGAATATAATTCACCCCTCCACTTT. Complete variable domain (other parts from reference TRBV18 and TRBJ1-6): NAGVMQNPRHLVRRRGQEARLRCSPMKGHSHVYWYRQLPEEGLKFMVYLQKENIIDESGMPKERFSAEFPKEGPSILRIQQVVRGDSAAYFCASSRAEYNSPLHFGNGTRLTVT.

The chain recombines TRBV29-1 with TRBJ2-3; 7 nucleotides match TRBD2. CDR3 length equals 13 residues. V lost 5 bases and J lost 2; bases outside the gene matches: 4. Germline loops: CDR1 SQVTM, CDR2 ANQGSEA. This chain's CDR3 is CSVFRGVTDTQYF. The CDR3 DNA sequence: TGCAGCGTTTTTCGGGGGGTCACAGATACGCAGTATTTT.

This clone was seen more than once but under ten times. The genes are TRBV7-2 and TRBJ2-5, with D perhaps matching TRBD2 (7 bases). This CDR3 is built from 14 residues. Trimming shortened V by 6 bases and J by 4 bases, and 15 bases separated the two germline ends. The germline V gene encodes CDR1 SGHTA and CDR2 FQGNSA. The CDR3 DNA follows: TGTGCCAGCAGGGAACCGGGGGGCCCAGAGACCCAGTACTTC. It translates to CASREPGGPETQYF.

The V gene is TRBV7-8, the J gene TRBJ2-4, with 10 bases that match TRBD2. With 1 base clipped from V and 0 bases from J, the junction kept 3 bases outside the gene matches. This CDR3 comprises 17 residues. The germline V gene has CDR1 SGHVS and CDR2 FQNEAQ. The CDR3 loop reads CASSLGLAGVAKNIQYF. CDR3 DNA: TGTGCCAGCAGCTTAGGCCTAGCGGGAGTAGCCAAAAACATTCAGTACTTC.

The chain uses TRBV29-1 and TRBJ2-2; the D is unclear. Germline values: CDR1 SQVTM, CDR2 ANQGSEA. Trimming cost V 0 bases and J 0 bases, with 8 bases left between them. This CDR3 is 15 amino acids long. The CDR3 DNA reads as TGCAGCGTTGAAGATGAAATAACGAACACCGGGGAGCTGTTTTTT. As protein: CSVEDEITNTGELFF.